The next 5 T cell receptor beta chains were all read from a single sample in a study of blood T cell repertoires in COVID-19. Produced via immunoSEQ multiplex PCR; TCRdb's table is partial and in-frame only. The table has roughly 380,000 clones, roughly 87% seen once. The sample taken for sequencing was peripheral blood. Source of these receptors: a woman aged 60-75 years with COVID-19, enrolled during active disease.

This clone was observed once. J is TRBJ2-5 and V is TRBV19; D remains unclear. There are 8 residues in the CDR3. The V and J ends lost 5 bases and 13 bases respectively, with 5 bases between them. The germline V gene encodes CDR1 LNHDA and CDR2 SQIVND (reference sequence). CDR3 coding DNA: TGTGCCAGTAGTCGTCCGTACTTC. The encoded protein is CASSRPYF. The full variable domain, with the rest looked up from reference TRBV19 and TRBJ2-5, is DGGITQSPKYLFRKEGQNVTLSCEQNLNHDAMYWYRQDPGQGLRLIYYSQIVNDFQKGDIAEGYSVSREKKESFPLTVTSAQKNPTAFYLCASSRPYFGPGTRLLVL.

The chain carries TRBV5-1 and TRBJ1-3; D gene uncertain. CDR3 length: 16 residues. The germline gives CDR1 SGHRS, CDR2 YFSETQ. Trimming left V 3 bases short and J 1 base short, with 14 bases between. CDR3 amino acids: CASSYDFSWSGNTIYF. For the CDR3, the DNA is TGCGCCAGCAGCTACGACTTCTCCTGGTCTGGAAACACCATATATTTT.

This clone was counted once. The CDR3, as DNA: TGTGCCAGCAGTTCAGATGCCAGGACACCCCTCCACTTT. It translates to CASSSDARTPLHF. This chain joins TRBV28 and TRBJ1-6, with D hard to call. Trimming shortened V by 4 bases and J by 11 bases, and 12 bases separated the two germline ends. The CDR3 has 13 amino acids. Germline V gives CDR1 MDHEN, CDR2 SYDVKM.

V gene TRBV11-2 combines with J gene TRBJ1-2; 9 bases are a match to TRBD1. Germline V CDR1 and CDR2: SGHAT, FQNNGV. Trimming at V came to 3 bases and at J to 1 base, leaving 0 bases not matched to a gene. The CDR3 is 14 residues long. The CDR3 DNA sequence: TGTGCCAGCAGCTTGACAGGGGGTAACTATGGCTACACCTTC. As protein: CASSLTGGNYGYTF. Looking up the rest from reference TRBV11-2 and TRBJ1-2 gives the full variable domain: EAGVAQSPRYKIIEKRQSVAFWCNPISGHATLYWYQQILGQGPKLLIQFQNNGVVDDSQLPKDRFSAERLKGVDSTLKIQPAKLEDSAVYLCASSLTGGNYGYTFGSGTRLTVV.

J is TRBJ1-2 and V is TRBV27; a possible D gene is TRBD1 (6 bases). The germline V gene has CDR1 MNHEY and CDR2 SMNVEV (reference sequence). The CDR3 totals 16 residues. V was clipped by 5 bases and J by 4 bases, with 20 bases between them. The CDR3 reads CASSNHGTQKSYGYTF. DNA for the CDR3: TGTGCCAGCAGTAACCACGGGACACAGAAATCCTATGGCTACACCTTC.